This T cell receptor beta chain was obtained from a study of cytomegalovirus exposure and HLA in healthy donors. General observations from the study: The classifier reportedly diagnosed cytomegalovirus status with high specificity and sensitivity. Many donors carried some public TCRs, although rarity characterized most TCR sequences. Specificity of three CMV-associated chains for CMV antigens was verified in vitro.

Comments on this clone: The target antigen is unknown.

Trimming pared 6 bases from V and 5 bases from J, leaving 14 bases between. The germline CDR1 and CDR2 sequences are SGHTA and FQGNSA. This CDR3 spans 13 amino acids. Only in-frame clones appear in the TCRdb table, and some are missing; sequencing was by immunoSEQ multiplex PCR. Of about 70,000 clones in the sample, 94% were seen once. The chain joins TRBV7-2 to TRBJ2-7, with TRBD2 as a possible D gene (6 bases). This clonotype was obtained from a young woman in good health and CMV-seropositive. The sample was PBMCs. CDR3 DNA sequence: TGTGCCAGCAGTTACAGACTAGTCCACGAGCAGTACTTC. Translation: CASSYRLVHEQYF.